This TCR beta chain originates from a study of post-analysis software for immune sequencing data. General study findings and limits: With TRBV5-6, TRBV5-1 and TRBV20-1 included, about five TRBV segments were more frequent in patients than in controls.

Prepared TCR beta cDNA libraries contained unique molecular identifiers. MiXCR, run by TCRdb on the PCR reads, gives a single entry per CDR3 protein. The sample contains about 200,000 distinct CDR3 sequences, about 30% of which appear only once. Trimming removed 5 bases from V and 3 bases from J, with 13 bases in between. CDR1 is SGHVS and CDR2 is FQNEAQ in the germline V gene. This CDR3 spans 14 amino acids. To note about this clonotype: As yet, its antigen is unknown.

This chain connects TRBV7-8 to TRBJ1-2; D is unclear. The material sequenced was blood. The sequence derives from a girl aged 2 to 17 with multiple sclerosis. The CDR3 reads CASSAAGSYYGYTF. CDR3 nucleotide sequence: TGTGCCAGCAGCGCAGCCGGGAGCTACTATGGCTACACCTTC.